Below are 30 T cell receptor beta chains sequenced from a single sample in a study of T cell responses to AZD1222 COVID-19 vaccine. Some clones are missing from TCRdb's copy, which holds only in-frame ones; the method was immunoSEQ multiplex PCR. The table records about 120,000 clones, less than 95% of them present only once. The material was peripheral blood, obtained 28 days after the second AZD1222 dose. Source of these receptors: an adult who received the AZD1222 COVID-19 vaccine.

The V and J genes are TRBV19 and TRBJ2-7, with 11 positions matching TRBD2. CDR3 length equals 16 residues. V shed 4 bases and J 2 bases; nucleotides not matched to a gene: 7. Per germline, CDR1 LNHDA and CDR2 SQIVND (reference sequence). CDR3 in amino acids: CASSKFGTSGTYEQYF. Here the CDR3 DNA reads TGTGCCAGTAGTAAATTCGGGACTAGCGGTACCTACGAGCAGTACTTC.

This chain connects TRBV9 to TRBJ2-3; 12 bases line up with TRBD2. This CDR3 is built from 16 residues. The V segment lost 5 bases and the J segment 2 bases; nucleotides outside the gene matches: 6. Looked up from germline, CDR1 is SGDLS and CDR2 is YYNGEE. The CDR3 DNA reads TGTGCCAGCAGTTCTAGCGGGAGGGCCTCCACAGATACGCAGTATTTT. This translates into CASSSSGRASTDTQYF.

The chain is built from TRBV7-9 and TRBJ2-2; D is unresolved. V lost 3 bases to trimming and J lost 8 bases, with 10 bases between them. The CDR3 consists of 13 residues. Germline V lookup: CDR1 SEHNR, CDR2 FQNEAQ (reference sequence). This CDR3 is CASSFLSGGELFF. CDR3 DNA: TGTGCCAGCAGCTTTTTAAGTGGAGGGGAGCTGTTTTTT.

V and J are TRBV13 and TRBJ2-7; the D call may be TRBD1 or TRBD2 (5 bases each). This CDR3 is built from 15 residues. Germline CDR1 is PRHDT and CDR2 is FYEKMQ (reference sequence). V was pared by 5 bases and J by 4 bases, with 18 bases between. The CDR3 coding sequence is TGTGCCAGCAGCCCGACCGGGACGGCTAGTTACGAGCAGTACTTC. Translated, it gives CASSPTGTASYEQYF. Drawing the rest from reference TRBV13 and TRBJ2-7, the complete variable domain is AAGVIQSPRHLIKEKRETATLKCYPIPRHDTVYWYQQGPGQDPQFLISFYEKMQSDKGSIPDRFSAQQFSDYHSELNMSSLELGDSALYFCASSPTGTASYEQYFGPGTRLTVT.

V is TRBV7-9 and J is TRBJ2-7; D is unclear. Germline V gives CDR1 SEHNR, CDR2 FQNEAQ (reference sequence). The CDR3 consists of 14 residues. V lost 5 bases and J 3 bases, leaving 14 bases between the germline ends. CDR3: CASSPLFADYEQYF. The CDR3 DNA reads as TGTGCCAGCAGCCCACTGTTCGCCGACTACGAGCAGTACTTC.

The rearrangement uses TRBV3-1 (or the pseudogene TRBV3-2) and TRBJ1-2, with D possibly matching TRBD1 (5 bases). Trimming pared 4 bases from V and 12 bases from J, leaving 18 bases between. The CDR3 totals 13 residues. Germline CDR1 and CDR2: LGHDT and YNNKEL (reference sequence). The CDR3 protein is CASSPSTVGPNTF. The DNA of the CDR3 is TGTGCCAGCAGCCCCTCGACGGTGGGGCCTAACACCTTC.

The chain joins TRBV19 to TRBJ2-4; tentatively, D is TRBD1 (5 bases). In germline, CDR1 is LNHDA, CDR2 SQIVND (reference sequence). Trimming removed 3 bases at V and 0 bases at J, with 21 bases between. CDR3 length: 19 residues. The CDR3 DNA follows: TGTGCCAGTAGTATCGTCGGCAGGGAAGGGGCCTTAGCCAAAAACATTCAGTACTTC. It codes for CASSIVGREGALAKNIQYF.

This chain connects TRBV7-9 to TRBJ2-3; 8 bases fit TRBD2. The junction had 17 bases not matched to a gene; V was cut back by 4 bases and J by 5 bases. Germline CDR1 reads SEHNR; CDR2 reads FQNEAQ (reference sequence). CDR3 size: 18 residues. CDR3 loop: CASSSSDVAGRFIDTQYF. The DNA for the CDR3 is TGTGCCAGCAGCTCCTCAGACGTAGCGGGAAGGTTTATAGATACGCAGTATTTT.

Here the CDR3 reads CASSIRFSGANVLTF. Written as DNA, the CDR3 is TGTGCCAGTAGTATCCGTTTCTCTGGGGCCAACGTCCTGACTTTC. This rearrangement joins TRBV19 to TRBJ2-6; D is uncertain. The CDR3 runs 15 residues. V lost 3 bases and J 0 bases, leaving 6 bases between the germline ends. Per the germline V gene, CDR1 is LNHDA and CDR2 is SQIVND (reference sequence).

The rearrangement uses TRBV2 and TRBJ2-5; 9 positions match TRBD2. Per germline, CDR1 SNHLY and CDR2 FYNNEI. This CDR3 contains 17 residues. The trim removed 5 bases at V and 1 base at J, leaving 11 bases unmatched. As DNA, the CDR3 is TGTGCCAGCAGTCCATGGAGACTAGCGGCCACCCAAGAGACCCAGTACTTC. This encodes CASSPWRLAATQETQYF.

The CDR3 nucleotides are TGTGCCAGCAGCCTATTGACAGATTCACCCCTCCACTTT. Translation gives CASSLLTDSPLHF. This sequence joins TRBV3-1 (or the pseudogene TRBV3-2) and TRBJ1-6, with D tentatively TRBD1 (5 bases). The germline V gene encodes CDR1 LGHDT and CDR2 YNNKEL (reference sequence). The CDR3 has 13 residues. The V end was cut by 4 bases, the J end by 8 bases, with 9 bases between.

This clone is a singleton in its sample. The gene calls are TRBV27 and TRBJ1-2; TRBD1 is a possible D gene (5 bases). CDR3 length equals 13 residues. Germline V gives CDR1 MNHEY, CDR2 SMNVEV (reference sequence). Trimming took 6 bases from V and 8 from J, leaving 16 bases between them. The CDR3 sequence is CASRSRGVWGYTF. CDR3 coding DNA: TGTGCCAGCAGGTCTCGGGGCGTATGGGGCTACACCTTC.

This sequence joins TRBV27 and TRBJ2-2; D unresolved. Trimming took off 4 bases at V and 6 bases at J, with 18 bases between the two ends. The CDR3 is made up of 16 amino acids. Germline V lookup: CDR1 MNHEY, CDR2 SMNVEV (reference sequence). CDR3 coding DNA: TGTGCCAGCAGTTCCCCTCCGAAGACGGCGTCCGGGGAGCTGTTTTTT. Translation: CASSSPPKTASGELFF.

This clone came up once. The V gene is TRBV19, the J gene TRBJ2-1; D remains ambiguous. The V gene lost 1 base and the J gene lost 6 bases, with 7 bases spanning the gap. CDR1 and CDR2 from the germline V gene are LNHDA and SQIVND (reference sequence). This CDR3 spans 13 amino acids. The CDR3 nucleotides read TGTGCCAGTAGTATAGGGCGTTTCAATGAGCAGTTCTTC. This sequence encodes CASSIGRFNEQFF.

Concerning this clone: Compared with germline, one end of the junction differs, possibly owing to a read error. The chain is built from TRBV10-3 and TRBJ2-1; D gene ambiguous. This CDR3 comprises 16 residues. CDR1 and CDR2 (germline): ENHRY, SYGVKD. The CDR3 protein is CAITVSAKSSYNEQFF. DNA for the CDR3: TGTGCAATCACGGTTTCAGCGAAGAGCTCCTACAATGAGCAGTTCTTC.

The chain joins TRBV7-8 to TRBJ2-1; a possible D gene is TRBD2 (6 bases). The CDR3 loop spans 15 amino acids. Germline CDR1 and CDR2: SGHVS and FQNEAQ. Trimming stripped 5 bases from V and 0 bases from J, with 11 bases between. CDR3: CASSPSVASYNEQFF. The CDR3 DNA reads as TGTGCCAGCAGCCCTAGCGTAGCCTCCTACAATGAGCAGTTCTTC.

The V call is TRBV7-9, the J call TRBJ2-1; 7 nucleotides line up with TRBD1. CDR1 and CDR2 (germline): SEHNR, FQNEAQ (reference sequence). This CDR3 is built from 13 residues. V shed 6 bases and J 9 bases; nucleotides not matched to a gene: 8. This CDR3 reads CASRWTGGPEQFF. Here the CDR3 DNA reads TGTGCCAGCAGGTGGACAGGTGGCCCTGAGCAGTTCTTC.

This rearrangement joins TRBV13 to TRBJ1-2; tentatively, D is TRBD1 (6 bases). This CDR3 spans 15 amino acids. The germline V gene encodes CDR1 PRHDT and CDR2 FYEKMQ (reference sequence). V was clipped by 0 bases and J by 3 bases, with 11 bases between them. The CDR3 DNA sequence: TGTGCCAGCAGCTTAGGACAGGGAAAAGACTATGGCTACACCTTC. Residues: CASSLGQGKDYGYTF.

The genes are TRBV6-5 and TRBJ2-7; possible D gene TRBD2, 5 bases. CDR1 MNHEY and CDR2 SVGAGI come from the germline V gene. Trimming removed 8 bases from V and 2 bases from J, with 7 bases in between. This CDR3 region has 11 residues. In nucleotides, the CDR3 is TGTGCCAGCGGCGGGCCCTACGAGCAGTACTTC. Its protein product is CASGGPYEQYF.

CDR3 nucleotides: TGTGCCAGTAAGGAGACTAGGGGTCGCAATGAGCAGTTCTTC. Translated: CASKETRGRNEQFF. This chain connects TRBV19 to TRBJ2-1, with D possibly being TRBD2 (6 bases). Germline V lookup: CDR1 LNHDA, CDR2 SQIVND (reference sequence). V lost 7 bases, J lost 6 bases, and 16 bases lay in between. This CDR3 comprises 14 residues.

The chain recombines TRBV19 with TRBJ1-3; maybe TRBD1 (6 bases). The CDR3 is 16 residues long. Trimming took off 3 bases at V and 0 bases at J, with 12 bases between the two ends. CDR1 is LNHDA, CDR2 SQIVND, per germline (reference sequence). The CDR3 bases are TGTGCCAGTAGTATTCGGGACACGAGCTCTGGAAACACCATATATTTT. Its translation is CASSIRDTSSGNTIYF.

CDR3 region: CASSLAGPSGGQETQYF. CDR3 DNA: TGTGCCAGCAGCTTAGCAGGTCCTAGCGGGGGGCAAGAGACCCAGTACTTC. This rearrangement joins TRBV11-2 to TRBJ2-5; 11 nucleotides agree with TRBD2. The CDR3 has 17 amino acids. The V segment lost 1 base and the J segment 2 bases; nucleotides outside the gene matches: 6. Germline V lookup: CDR1 SGHAT, CDR2 FQNNGV. Supplemented by reference TRBV11-2 and TRBJ2-5, the full variable domain reads EAGVAQSPRYKIIEKRQSVAFWCNPISGHATLYWYQQILGQGPKLLIQFQNNGVVDDSQLPKDRFSAERLKGVDSTLKIQPAKLEDSAVYLCASSLAGPSGGQETQYFGPGTRLLVL.

The rearrangement joins TRBV4-1 to TRBJ1-5; possibly TRBD1 for D (6 bases). The CDR3 sequence is 15 residues long. With 2 bases removed from V and 3 bases from J, the gap between germline ends came to 11 bases. The germline CDR1 and CDR2 sequences are MGHRA and YSYEKL. CDR3 region: CASSQHRADNQPQHF. The CDR3 DNA reads as TGCGCCAGCAGCCAACACAGGGCAGACAATCAGCCCCAGCATTTT.

The V call is TRBV6-5, the J call TRBJ1-5; 8 bases align to TRBD1. Germline values: CDR1 MNHEY, CDR2 SVGAGI. Trimming at V came to 4 bases and at J to 6 bases, leaving 11 bases not matched to a gene. The CDR3 runs 16 residues. DNA for the CDR3: TGTGCCAGCAGTTCTGGAAGGACAGGGTATGGTCAGCCCCAGCATTTT. This gives the protein CASSSGRTGYGQPQHF.

This chain uses TRBV5-5 with TRBJ2-7, with 12 nucleotides matching TRBD1. CDR1 and CDR2 (germline): SGHKS, YYEKEE (reference sequence). The V and J ends lost 4 bases and 6 bases, in that order; junction bases with no gene match: 11. CDR3 size: 16 residues. The CDR3 DNA sequence: TGTGCCAGCAGCAAAATACCGGGACAGGGGGCTGTCGAGCAGTACTTC. Protein product: CASSKIPGQGAVEQYF.

The rearrangement links TRBV15 to TRBJ1-1; D is unresolved. CDR1 is LNHNV, CDR2 YYDKDF, per germline (reference sequence). The CDR3 totals 15 residues. Trimming removed 0 bases at V and 0 bases at J, with 8 bases between. The CDR3 loop is CATSRDPTVNTEAFF. For the CDR3, the DNA is TGTGCCACCAGCAGAGATCCGACGGTGAACACTGAAGCTTTCTTT.

The chain carries TRBV19 and TRBJ1-5; D call uncertain. Trimming removed 3 bases at V and 7 bases at J, with 10 bases between. Germline V CDR1 and CDR2: LNHDA, SQIVND (reference sequence). This CDR3 spans 13 amino acids. The chain's CDR3 is CASSMAGTQPQHF. CDR3 bases: TGTGCCAGTAGTATGGCGGGAACCCAGCCCCAGCATTTT.

This clone was counted once. The chain recombines TRBV23-1 with TRBJ1-5, with D possibly TRBD1 on 5 matching bases. TRBV23-1 is reported as an ORF; its role is uncertain. The CDR3 is 15 amino acids. V lost 4 bases to trimming and J lost 5 bases, with 15 bases between them. The CDR3 DNA sequence: TGCGCCAGCAGTCGGCAATACAGGCGCCATCAGCCCCAGCATTTT. Its translation: CASSRQYRRHQPQHF.

The chain has TRBV3-1 (or the pseudogene TRBV3-2) and TRBJ2-7, with TRBD1 matching over 9 bases. Germline V gene sequence: CDR1 LGHDT, CDR2 YNNKEL (reference sequence). The junction had 8 bases not matched to a gene; V was cut back by 0 bases and J by 5 bases. The CDR3 has 16 amino acids. As DNA, the CDR3 is TGTGCCAGCAGCCAAGACAAAGGACAGGGGTTCCACGAGCAGTACTTC. Translating it yields CASSQDKGQGFHEQYF.

The chain employs TRBV27 and TRBJ1-1; D gene unclear. Germline V gives CDR1 MNHEY, CDR2 SMNVEV (reference sequence). Trimming took off 6 bases at V and 6 bases at J, with 14 bases between the two ends. The CDR3 is 13 amino acids. CDR3 DNA: TGTGCCAGCAGGCCAGCTAACGGGGCTGAAGCTTTCTTT. Protein: CASRPANGAEAFF.